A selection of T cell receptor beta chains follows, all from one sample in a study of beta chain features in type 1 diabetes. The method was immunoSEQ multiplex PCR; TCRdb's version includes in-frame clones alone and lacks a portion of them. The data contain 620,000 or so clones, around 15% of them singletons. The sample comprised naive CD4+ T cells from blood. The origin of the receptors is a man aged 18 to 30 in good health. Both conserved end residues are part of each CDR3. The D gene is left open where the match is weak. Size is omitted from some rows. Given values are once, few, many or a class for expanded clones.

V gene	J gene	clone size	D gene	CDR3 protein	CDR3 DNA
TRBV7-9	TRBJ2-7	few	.	CASSPDRASNYEQYF	TGTGCCAGCAGCCCAGACCGGGCCTCCAACTACGAGCAGTACTTC
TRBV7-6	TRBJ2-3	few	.	CASSLVPDTQYF	TGTGCCAGCAGCTTAGTCCCAGATACGCAGTATTTT
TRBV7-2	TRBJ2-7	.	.	CASRWAGRSEQYF	TGTGCCAGCAGGTGGGCGGGCCGGAGCGAGCAGTACTTC
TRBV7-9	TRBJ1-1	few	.	CASSLAGLNTEAFF	TGTGCCAGCAGCTTAGCCGGCCTGAACACTGAAGCTTTCTTT
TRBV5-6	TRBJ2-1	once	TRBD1	CASSLAGRQGTYNEQFF	TGTGCCAGCAGCTTGGCTGGACGACAGGGCACCTACAATGAGCAGTTCTTC
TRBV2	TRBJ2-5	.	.	CASRPGLIKETQYF	TGTGCCAGCAGGCCTGGACTGATTAAAGAGACCCAGTACTTC
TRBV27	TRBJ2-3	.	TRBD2	CASSLSGLDYTDTQYF	TGTGCCAGCAGTTTATCGGGACTAGACTACACAGATACGCAGTATTTT
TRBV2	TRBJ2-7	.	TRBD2	CASSEQGGMVSNEQYF	TGTGCCAGCAGTGAACAGGGAGGGATGGTATCCAACGAGCAGTACTTC
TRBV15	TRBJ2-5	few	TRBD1	CATSGPGQGPQETQYF	TGTGCCACCAGCGGCCCGGGACAGGGGCCACAAGAGACCCAGTACTTC
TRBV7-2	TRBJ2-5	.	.	CASSLGGGPRAQYF	TGTGCCAGCAGCTTAGGGGGCGGGCCCAGGGCCCAGTACTTC
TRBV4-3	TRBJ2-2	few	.	CASSQVGLGRGTGELFF	TGCGCCAGCAGCCAAGTGGGGTTGGGGCGCGGCACCGGGGAGCTGTTTTTT
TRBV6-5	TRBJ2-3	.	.	CASSYSLAGTDTQYF	TGTGCCAGCAGTTACTCGCTCGCGGGCACAGATACGCAGTATTTT
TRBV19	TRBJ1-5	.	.	CASSPVQEINQPQHF	TGTGCCAGTAGTCCTGTACAGGAGATTAATCAGCCCCAGCATTTT